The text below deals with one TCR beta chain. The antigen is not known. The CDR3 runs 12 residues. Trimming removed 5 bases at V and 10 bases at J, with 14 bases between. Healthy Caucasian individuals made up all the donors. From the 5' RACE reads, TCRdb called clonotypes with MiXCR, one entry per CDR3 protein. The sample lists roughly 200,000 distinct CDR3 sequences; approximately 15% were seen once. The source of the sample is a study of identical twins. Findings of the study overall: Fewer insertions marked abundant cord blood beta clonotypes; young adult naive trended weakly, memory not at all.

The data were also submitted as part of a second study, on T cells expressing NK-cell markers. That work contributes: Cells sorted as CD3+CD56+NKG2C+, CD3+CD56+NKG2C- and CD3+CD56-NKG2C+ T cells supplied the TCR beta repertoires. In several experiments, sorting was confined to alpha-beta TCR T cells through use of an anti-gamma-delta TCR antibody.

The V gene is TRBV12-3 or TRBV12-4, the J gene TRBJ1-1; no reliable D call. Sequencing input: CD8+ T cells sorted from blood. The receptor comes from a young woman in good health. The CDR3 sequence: CASSPDRWVAFF. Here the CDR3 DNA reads TGTGCCAGCAGTCCCGACCGGTGGGTAGCTTTCTTT.